Described below is a single TCR beta chain sequence and its context. The record originates from a study of spatial heterogeneity in lung cancer. Trimming cost V 7 bases and J 3 bases, with 13 bases left between them. This CDR3 has 14 amino acids. The germline V gene encodes CDR1 MNHEY and CDR2 SVGEGT. Sample time point: sample taken at primary tumor resection. Unsorted samples of tumor, nontumor lung or frozen PBMC had their whole RNA sequenced. Each TCR cDNA molecule carried a unique molecular identifier. TCRdb fed the 5' RACE reads into MiXCR, producing one record per CDR3 protein. Of approximately 49,000 distinct CDR3 sequences in the sample, about 5.8% were seen once.

V usage is TRBV6-2 or TRBV6-3 and J usage is TRBJ1-5, with no clear D. This TCR was recovered from a male donor with early-stage non-small cell lung cancer. Sequencing used PBMCs, obtained at surgery. The CDR3 loop reads CASIGARNNQPQHF. In DNA, the CDR3 is TGTGCCAGCATTGGTGCAAGGAACAATCAGCCCCAGCATTTT.